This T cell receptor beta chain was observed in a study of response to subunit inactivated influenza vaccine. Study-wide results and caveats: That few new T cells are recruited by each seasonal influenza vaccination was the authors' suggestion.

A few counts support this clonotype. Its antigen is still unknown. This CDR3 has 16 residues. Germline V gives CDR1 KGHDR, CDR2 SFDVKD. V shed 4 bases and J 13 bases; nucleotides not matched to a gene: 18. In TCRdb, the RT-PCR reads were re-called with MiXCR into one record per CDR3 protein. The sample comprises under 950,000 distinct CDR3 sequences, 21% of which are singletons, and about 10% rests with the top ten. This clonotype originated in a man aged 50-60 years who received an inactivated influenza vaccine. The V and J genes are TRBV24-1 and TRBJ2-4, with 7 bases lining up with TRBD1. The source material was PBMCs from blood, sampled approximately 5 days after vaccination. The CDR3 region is CATSDSTPGQSFLQYF. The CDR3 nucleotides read TGTGCCACCAGTGACTCTACTCCGGGACAGTCCTTCTTGCAGTACTTC.